One and the same sample provided the 5 T cell receptor beta chains below, sequenced in a study of OX40 agonist ivuxolimab in advanced cancers. Profiled with immunoSEQ multiplex PCR; TCRdb holds only in-frame clones, not every one. The table lists roughly 24,000 clones, 75% to 90% of them singletons, with 34% in the top ten. The sample here was CD4+ or CD8+ T cells sorted from blood, taken in a trial of the OX40 agonist ivuxolimab. Every receptor here comes from an adult with an advanced solid tumor such as melanoma, head and neck, liver or kidney cancer.

The genes are TRBV19 and TRBJ2-1; TRBD2 matches 8 bases. Per germline, CDR1 LNHDA and CDR2 SQIVND (reference sequence). The CDR3 sequence is 17 residues long. The V and J ends lost 2 bases and 0 bases, in that order; junction bases with no gene match: 6. The CDR3 DNA reads TGTGCCAGTAGTATAAGGCTAGCGGGCATCTCCTACAATGAGCAGTTCTTC. This sequence encodes CASSIRLAGISYNEQFF.

This chain connects TRBV11-3 to TRBJ2-3; 10 bases map to TRBD2. CDR1 and CDR2 (germline): SGHNT, YENEEA. The CDR3 is 19 amino acids. The V segment lost 1 base and the J segment 1 base; nucleotides outside the gene matches: 11. CDR3 nucleotides: TGTGCCAGCAGCTTAGGACTACGGGGCGGACTAGCGGGCACAGATACGCAGTATTTT. Protein product: CASSLGLRGGLAGTDTQYF.

This clone showed up just once. The chain uses TRBV6-5 and TRBJ1-1; D is undetermined. Germline lookup yields CDR1 MNHEY and CDR2 SVGAGI. The CDR3 totals 13 residues. Trimming took 8 bases from V and 0 from J, leaving 10 bases between them. CDR3 sequence: CASHSVMNTEAFF. The CDR3, as DNA: TGTGCCAGCCACAGCGTAATGAACACTGAAGCTTTCTTT.

In this sample, this clone turned up many times. The V gene is TRBV7-9, the J gene TRBJ2-7; D might be TRBD1 or TRBD2, each matching 6 bases. CDR1 and CDR2 (germline): SEHNR, FQNEAQ (reference sequence). The CDR3 is 11 amino acids. Deletions cut 11 bases from V and 6 bases from J, with 14 bases between. CDR3 bases: TGTGCCTCCGTAGGGGGGTTCGAGCAGTACTTC. Its translation is CASVGGFEQYF.

The V gene is TRBV7-8, the J gene TRBJ2-5; D call uncertain. V lost 1 base to trimming and J lost 10 bases, with 7 bases between them. CDR1 SGHVS and CDR2 FQNEAQ come from the germline V gene. This CDR3 region has 11 residues. CDR3 DNA: TGTGCCAGCAGCTTAGTAATGATCCAGTACTTC. It is translated as CASSLVMIQYF.